One T cell receptor (beta chain) is described in this entry. The target antigen is unknown. PCR employed 60 Vbeta and 13 Jbeta primers. In the original workflow: Later, roughly 80 million unique TCR beta chains were counted in an analysis, and 8.5 million to 13 million of them were shared. Profiling relied on immunoSEQ multiplex PCR, and the TCRdb table lists in-frame clones only, not all of them. V and J calls and clone size are as listed in that table; D and trimming were resolved from the DNA. The sample lists some 110,000 clones, roughly 70% occurring once. The data stem from a study of cytomegalovirus exposure and HLA in healthy donors. On the study more broadly: Researchers found that just over 80% of under 450 genotyped donors fell within the Caucasian-associated ancestry cluster.

Study-level results: Among the sequence variants, a highly shared cluster was likely an artifact of sequencing. Roughly even sequencing depth across donors was the assumption behind the presence/absence analyses.

The TCR sequence derives from a woman in her forties or fifties in good health and CMV-seropositive. The sequencing input was PBMCs.

This CDR3 is CASILGRGNQPQHF. In DNA, the CDR3 is TGTGCCAGCATCTTGGGCAGGGGAAATCAGCCCCAGCATTTT. The rearrangement uses TRBV2 and TRBJ1-5, with TRBD1 as a possible D gene (6 bases). CDR1 SNHLY and CDR2 FYNNEI come from the germline V gene. Trimming removed 7 bases from V and 4 bases from J, with 14 bases in between. CDR3 length: 14 amino acids.